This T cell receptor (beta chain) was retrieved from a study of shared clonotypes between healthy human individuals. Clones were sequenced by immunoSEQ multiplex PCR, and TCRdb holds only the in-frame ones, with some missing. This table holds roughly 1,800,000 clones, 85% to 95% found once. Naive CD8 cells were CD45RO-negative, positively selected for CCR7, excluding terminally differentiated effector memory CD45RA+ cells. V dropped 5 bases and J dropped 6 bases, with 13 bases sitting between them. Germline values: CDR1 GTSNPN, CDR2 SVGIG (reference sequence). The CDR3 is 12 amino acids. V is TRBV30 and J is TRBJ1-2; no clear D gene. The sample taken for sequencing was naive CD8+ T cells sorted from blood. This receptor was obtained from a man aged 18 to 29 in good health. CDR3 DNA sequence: TGTGCCTGGGCCTTGGGCGGAGATGGCTACACCTTC. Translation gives CAWALGGDGYTF.